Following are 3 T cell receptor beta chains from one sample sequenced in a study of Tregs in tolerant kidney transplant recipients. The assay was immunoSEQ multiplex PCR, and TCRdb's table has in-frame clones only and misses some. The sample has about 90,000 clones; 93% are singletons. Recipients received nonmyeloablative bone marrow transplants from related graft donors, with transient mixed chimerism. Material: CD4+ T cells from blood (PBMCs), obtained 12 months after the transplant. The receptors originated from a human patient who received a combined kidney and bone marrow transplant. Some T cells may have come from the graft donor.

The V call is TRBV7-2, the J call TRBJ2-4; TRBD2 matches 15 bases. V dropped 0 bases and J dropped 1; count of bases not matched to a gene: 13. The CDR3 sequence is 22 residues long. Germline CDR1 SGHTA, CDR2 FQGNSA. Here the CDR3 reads CASSLARFWTSGGAGAKNIQYF. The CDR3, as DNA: TGTGCCAGCAGCTTAGCGCGGTTTTGGACTAGCGGGGGGGCCGGGGCCAAAAACATTCAGTACTTC. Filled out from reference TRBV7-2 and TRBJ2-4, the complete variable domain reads GAGVSQSPSNKVTEKGKDVELRCDPISGHTALYWYRQSLGQGLEFLIYFQGNSAPDKSGLPSDRFSAERTGGSVSTLTIQRTQQEDSAVYLCASSLARFWTSGGAGAKNIQYFGAGTRLSVL.

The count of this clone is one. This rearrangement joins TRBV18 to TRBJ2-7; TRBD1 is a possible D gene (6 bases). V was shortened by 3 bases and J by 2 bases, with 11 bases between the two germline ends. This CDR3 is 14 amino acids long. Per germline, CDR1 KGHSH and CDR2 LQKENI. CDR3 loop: CASSPQRGTYEQYF. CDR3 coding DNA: TGTGCCAGCTCACCTCAAAGGGGGACCTACGAGCAGTACTTC.

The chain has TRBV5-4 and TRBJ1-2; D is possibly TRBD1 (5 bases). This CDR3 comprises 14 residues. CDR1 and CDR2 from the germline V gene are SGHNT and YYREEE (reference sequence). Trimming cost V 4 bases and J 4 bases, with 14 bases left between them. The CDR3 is CASSLHFGGYGYTF. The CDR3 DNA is TGTGCCAGCAGCCTGCATTTCGGGGGCTATGGCTACACCTTC.